This T cell receptor beta chain was captured by sequencing in a study of CD8+ T cells in alopecia areata. Once RNA had been extracted, it was reverse transcribed into cDNA to act as the sequencing template. Generated by immunoSEQ multiplex PCR, the TCRdb table keeps only in-frame clones and is missing some. This sample has about 200,000 clones; nearly 60% occur once, and the top ten carry 5.5% to 6%. The CDR3 is 16 residues long. V gave up 2 bases and J gave up 5 bases; unmatched junction bases: 6. Germline lookup yields CDR1 SGHVS and CDR2 FQNEAQ. Treatment indicated: oral pan-JAK inhibitor, 5-10 mg twice daily.

The material sequenced was CD4+ T cells sorted from blood, taken at week 24, from a patient treated with tofacitinib. The source is a human donor with alopecia areata. The chain has TRBV7-8 and TRBJ2-2; 9 bases fit TRBD2. Here the CDR3 DNA reads TGTGCCAGCAGCTTATTTAGCGGGAGCGATACCGGGGAGCTGTTTTTT. Protein product: CASSLFSGSDTGELFF.